This is a list of T cell receptor beta chains from one sample in a study of T cells in Graves' hyperthyroidism and ophthalmopathy. TCRdb processed the multiplex PCR reads anew with MiXCR; each CDR3 protein has one entry. Of hundreds of thousands of distinct CDR3 sequences listed, about 14% are singletons. The sample comprised blood. The receptors were sampled from a woman aged 18-29 years with Graves' hyperthyroidism. Both conserved end residues are part of each CDR3. Each record gives: V gene, J gene, D gene, clone size, CDR3 DNA, CDR3 protein. A D gene is named only where the DNA matches it firmly. Clone size appears in some rows only: once, few, many, or a class for an expanded clone.

TRBV29-1	TRBJ1-1	.	.	TGCAGCGTCGCTCACGGGGGAGACACTGAAGCTTTCTTT	CSVAHGGDTEAFF
TRBV6-2/TRBV6-3	TRBJ2-1	.	.	TGTGCCAGCAGTTACTCCCGGGACCAGCAGTACAATGAGCAGTTCTTC	CASSYSRDQQYNEQFF
TRBV28	TRBJ2-7	.	many	TGTGCCAGCAGTTTAGATCTTAGCTCCTACGAGCAGTACTTC	CASSLDLSSYEQYF
TRBV15	TRBJ1-4	.	many	TGTGCCACCAGCGCACGGGGTGACACAGTAAATGAAAAACTGTTTTTT	CATSARGDTVNEKLFF
TRBV15	TRBJ1-3	TRBD1	many	TGTGCCACCAGCGAAAGGGGGCGAGGAAACACCATATATTTT	CATSERGRGNTIYF
TRBV7-9	TRBJ1-5	.	.	TGTGCCAGCAGCTTAGAAGACGGGACACCCTATCAGCCCCAGCATTTT	CASSLEDGTPYQPQHF
TRBV20-1	TRBJ2-2	.	few	TGCAGTGCTAGAGGAGGCTTAGCCGGGGCCGGGGAGCTGTTTTTT	CSARGGLAGAGELFF
TRBV7-8	TRBJ2-2	.	few	TGTGCCAGCAGCTTAGAACGGTCGCCCGGGGAGCTGTTTTTT	CASSLERSPGELFF
TRBV7-2	TRBJ2-7	.	many	TGTGCCAGCAGCGAATCGCTCGGACAGCCTTACGAGCAGTACTTC	CASSESLGQPYEQYF
TRBV25-1	TRBJ1-1	TRBD1	once	TGTGCCAGCAGTGGACGTACACAGGGGCGTGGAGGGAACACTGAAGCTTTCTTT	CASSGRTQGRGGNTEAFF
TRBV28	TRBJ1-1	TRBD1	many	TGTGCCAGCAGTTGGCCAGGGGGTGGAACTGAAGCTTTCTTT	CASSWPGGGTEAFF
TRBV29-1	TRBJ2-7	.	many	TGCAGCGTTACCTACACTGGACCCTACGAGCAGTACTTC	CSVTYTGPYEQYF
TRBV6-1	TRBJ1-4	.	.	TGTGCCAGCAGTCGGGGCTATGAAAAACTGTTTTTT	CASSRGYEKLFF
TRBV20-1	TRBJ2-4	.	.	TGCAGTGCTAATTGGGTCGAAAGCGCCTTCGTGGAAAACATTCAGTACTTC	CSANWVESAFVENIQYF
TRBV12-3/TRBV12-4	TRBJ2-7	TRBD2	few	TGTGCCAGCAGTACGGGGGGGTTAGGGCCCCAAGACTACGAGCAGTACTTC	CASSTGGLGPQDYEQYF
TRBV30	TRBJ2-3	.	many	TGTGCCTGGAGTGGTGTCGGGGGCACAGATACGCAGTATTTT	CAWSGVGGTDTQYF
TRBV12-3/TRBV12-4	TRBJ1-2	.	few	TGTGCCAGCAGTTTATCCGGGGGCCAGGGCTACACCTTC	CASSLSGGQGYTF
TRBV12-3/TRBV12-4	TRBJ2-7	.	few	TGTGCCAGCAGGCCTACGGGGGCGGAAGAGCAGTACTTC	CASRPTGAEEQYF
TRBV20-1	TRBJ2-7	.	few	TGCAGTGCTACCACCGCGGACAGCTCCTACGAGCAGTACTTC	CSATTADSSYEQYF
TRBV27	TRBJ2-5	TRBD2	few	TGTGCCAGCAGTTTGTGGGGGAGGGTGGGAGAGACCCAGTACTTC	CASSLWGRVGETQYF
TRBV28	TRBJ1-2	TRBD1	many	TGTGCCAGCAGTCCTCCGACGACAGGGGCTAACTATGGCTACACCTTC	CASSPPTTGANYGYTF
TRBV20-1	TRBJ2-7	TRBD1	many	TGCAGTAAGGCCCTACAGGGGGCCTACGAGCAGTACTTC	CSKALQGAYEQYF
TRBV11-2	TRBJ2-3	.	many	TGTGCCAGCAGCTCCTGGACAGTCGGAGATACGCAGTATTTT	CASSSWTVGDTQYF
TRBV27	TRBJ2-1	TRBD2	.	TGTGCCAGCAGTTTACGGCGGGAGGGCGTAAATGAGCAGTTCTTC	CASSLRREGVNEQFF
TRBV12-3/TRBV12-4	TRBJ1-1	.	many	TGTGCCAGCAAGCCCTTTCGGGATGTGACTGAAGCTTTCTTT	CASKPFRDVTEAFF
TRBV4-1	TRBJ2-1	.	few	TGCGCCAGCAGCCACCATTTTCTACTGAGCTCCTACAATGAGCAGTTCTTC	CASSHHFLLSSYNEQFF
TRBV20-1	TRBJ2-7	.	many	TGCAGTGCTAGGGATGGGGGTTCCTACGAGCAGTACTTC	CSARDGGSYEQYF